The 19 T cell receptor beta chains given below trace back to one sample, sequenced in a study of CXCR4 blockade with PD-1 therapy in pancreatic cancer. TCRdb keeps only in-frame clones here, not all; method: immunoSEQ multiplex PCR. The sample lists 2,000 to 3,000 clones; around 44% were seen once. The sequencing sample was made of tumor tissue. Source of these receptors: a human donor with pancreatic ductal adenocarcinoma.

The chain combines TRBV10-3 with TRBJ1-2; D uncertain. V gave up 2 bases and J gave up 1 base, with 2 bases separating them. From germline, CDR1 is ENHRY and CDR2 SYGVKD. This CDR3 comprises 12 residues. In DNA, the CDR3 is TGTGCCATCAGTGAGCATAACTATGGCTACACCTTC. Amino acid sequence: CAISEHNYGYTF.

The chain couples TRBV5-1 to TRBJ1-4; D is unclear. The germline V gene encodes CDR1 SGHRS and CDR2 YFSETQ. V lost 0 bases, J lost 0 bases, and 6 bases lay in between. The CDR3 loop spans 15 amino acids. The CDR3: CASSLVAATNEKLFF. Here the CDR3 DNA reads TGCGCCAGCAGCTTGGTTGCCGCAACTAATGAAAAACTGTTTTTT.

The chain joins TRBV14 to TRBJ2-6; tentatively, D is TRBD1 (6 bases). Looked up from germline, CDR1 is SGHDN and CDR2 is FVKESK. V was cut by 5 bases and J by 4 bases, with 12 bases left in between. This CDR3 is 15 amino acids long. This chain's CDR3 is CASSEQGKGANVLTF. DNA of the CDR3: TGTGCCAGCAGCGAACAGGGCAAAGGGGCCAACGTCCTGACTTTC.

The gene calls are TRBV5-1 and TRBJ2-3, with TRBD2 identical over 7 bases. V lost 1 base and J lost 4; bases outside the gene matches: 6. The V gene's germline CDR1 is SGHRS and CDR2 YFSETQ. The CDR3 runs to 15 residues. The CDR3 region has the DNA TGCGCCAGCAGCTTGTCCCCTAGCGGCCCAGATACGCAGTATTTT. Translated: CASSLSPSGPDTQYF.

This clone was seen a few times. The chain has TRBV6-1 and TRBJ1-1; D may be TRBD1 (6 bases). Germline V CDR1 and CDR2: MNHNS, SASEGT. The V end lost 0 bases, the J end lost 5 bases, and 13 bases lay between the germline ends. This CDR3 region has 15 residues. CDR3: CASSEAATGRTEAFF. The CDR3 DNA sequence: TGTGCCAGCAGTGAAGCCGCAACAGGGCGAACTGAAGCTTTCTTT.

J is TRBJ2-3 and V is TRBV28; unclear D gene. Between the trimmed V and J ends, which lost 1 base and 0 bases, there was a span of 11 bases. The CDR3 loop spans 16 amino acids. Germline CDR1 is MDHEN and CDR2 is SYDVKM. The CDR3 DNA reads as TGTGCCAGCAGTTTATCTTTAGGGTTTAGCACAGATACGCAGTATTTT. It translates to CASSLSLGFSTDTQYF.

This clone was counted a few times. This chain uses TRBV9 with TRBJ2-2, with D maybe TRBD1 (5 bases). Germline CDR1 and CDR2: SGDLS and YYNGEE. The ends were cut back, 5 bases at V and 5 bases at J, with 13 bases in the middle. This CDR3 is 14 amino acids long. CDR3 nucleotide sequence: TGTGCCAGCAGTCTAGACAGAACTACCGGGGAGCTGTTTTTT. Protein: CASSLDRTTGELFF.

V gene TRBV11-3 combines with J gene TRBJ1-4; D uncertain. Trimming removed 3 bases at V and 5 bases at J, with 13 bases between. Germline values: CDR1 SGHNT, CDR2 YENEEA. The CDR3 extends over 15 amino acids. The CDR3 protein is CASSFPGSRNEKLFF. DNA of the CDR3: TGTGCCAGCAGCTTCCCGGGGAGCCGAAATGAAAAACTGTTTTTT.

By frequency in the sample, this clone is medium-sized (0.01 to 0.1%). The CDR3 region is CASSLSPQGNTEAFF. The CDR3 DNA reads TGTGCCAGCAGCCTTAGCCCGCAGGGGAACACTGAAGCTTTCTTT. The chain is built from TRBV11-3 and TRBJ1-1, with a weak D call TRBD1 (5 bases). The CDR3 is 15 residues long. The V gene lost 5 bases and the J gene lost 1 base, with 14 bases spanning the gap. Germline values: CDR1 SGHNT, CDR2 YENEEA.

There are a few counts of this clone. The chain has TRBV6-8 and TRBJ1-5, with TRBD1 matching 9 bases. Germline CDR1 and CDR2: MNHGY and SAAAGT. With 3 bases clipped from V and 4 bases from J, the junction kept 16 bases outside the gene matches. This CDR3 region has 19 residues. The CDR3 here is CASSYLRRDRVFWNQPQHF. CDR3 nucleotide sequence: TGTGCCAGCAGTTATCTTAGGCGGGACAGGGTTTTTTGGAATCAGCCCCAGCATTTT.

The chain is built from TRBV25-1 and TRBJ1-6; D call uncertain. Germline-derived CDR1 and CDR2 are MGHDK and SYGVNS. The length of the CDR3 is 12 residues. Trimming took off 2 bases at V and 10 bases at J, with 6 bases between the two ends. The CDR3 DNA reads as TGTGCCAGCAGTGAAGGTGGATCACCCCTCCACTTT. Its protein is CASSEGGSPLHF.

This clone was seen a handful of times. The rearrangement uses TRBV10-1 and TRBJ1-1; a possible D gene is TRBD1 (5 bases). The CDR3 sequence is 13 residues long. Trimming stripped 4 bases from V and 5 bases from J, with 11 bases between. The V gene's germline CDR1 is WNHNN and CDR2 SYGVQD (reference sequence). The CDR3 reads CASSVPGGTEAFF. The CDR3 DNA follows: TGCGCCAGCAGTGTTCCCGGGGGGACTGAAGCTTTCTTT.

V is TRBV29-1 and J is TRBJ1-1; D remains unclear. This CDR3 has 12 residues. The V end lost 7 bases, the J end lost 0 bases, and 9 bases lay between the germline ends. CDR1 and CDR2 from the germline V gene are SQVTM and ANQGSEA. CDR3 DNA: TGCAGCGGGAGCCTTTTGAACACTGAAGCTTTCTTT. Translation: CSGSLLNTEAFF.

This chain joins TRBV19 and TRBJ1-4; a possible D gene is TRBD1 (5 bases). Germline CDR1 LNHDA, CDR2 SQIVND (reference sequence). Trimming took 6 bases from V and 7 from J, leaving 15 bases between them. This CDR3 is built from 14 residues. The CDR3 reads CASSVWTRGEKLFF. CDR3 bases: TGTGCCAGTAGCGTTTGGACAAGGGGTGAAAAACTGTTTTTT.

The J gene is TRBJ1-1, the V gene TRBV6-8; no clear D gene. Trimming stripped 5 bases from V and 1 base from J, with 11 bases between. CDR1 is MNHGY and CDR2 is SAAAGT in the germline V gene. The CDR3 covers 14 residues. In DNA form, the CDR3 reads TGTGCCAGCAGTCCATCGCCCCGGAACACTGAAGCTTTCTTT. As protein: CASSPSPRNTEAFF.

The rearrangement joins TRBV18 to TRBJ1-1; the match to TRBD1 covers 9 bases. The ends lost 6 bases at V and 3 bases at J; junction bases unmatched: 11. CDR1 KGHSH and CDR2 LQKENI come from the germline V gene. The CDR3 has 16 amino acids. In nucleotides, the CDR3 is TGTGCCAGCTCCGGAAGACGGACAGGGGCGGACACTGAAGCTTTCTTT. Amino acid sequence: CASSGRRTGADTEAFF.

By share, this clone ranks as medium-sized. V and J are TRBV11-3 and TRBJ2-7; 12 positions agree with TRBD2. The V and J ends lost 5 bases and 2 bases, in that order; junction bases with no gene match: 7. CDR3 size: 16 residues. Germline CDR1 reads SGHNT; CDR2 reads YENEEA. The CDR3 spells CASSVWTSGEPYEQYF. The CDR3 nucleotides are TGTGCCAGCAGCGTATGGACTAGCGGGGAACCCTACGAGCAGTACTTC.

J is TRBJ2-2 and V is TRBV1; TRBD2, the D gene given by the table, was not confirmed from the DNA. TRBV1 constitutes a pseudogene. The CDR3 runs to 16 residues. The CDR3 nucleotides are TGCGCCAGCAGCCAAGCGTCGCGGGGGGTCCCAGGGGAGCTGTTTTTT. This gives the protein CASSQASRGVPGELFF.

This clone was seen more than once but under ten times. V gene TRBV14 combines with J gene TRBJ2-7; 7 bases map to TRBD1. CDR3 size: 16 residues. V was clipped by 4 bases and J by 2 bases; unmatched bases: 11. CDR1 SGHDN and CDR2 FVKESK come from the germline V gene. The CDR3 region has the DNA TGTGCCAGCAGCCCCGTCCGGGACAGCGAAACCTACGAGCAGTACTTC. Residues: CASSPVRDSETYEQYF.